The TCR beta chain described here comes from a study of lymphopenia after photon versus proton radiotherapy (dated by TCRdb to about 2019). At the level of the whole study: The immunological effects of photon versus proton radiation therapy were compared in patients with gastrointestinal tumors who developed high-grade lymphopenia. The study was designed to characterize how the impact on the immune system differs between the two radiation modalities. A cohort of under 25 patients with gastrointestinal tumors who received either photon or proton therapy and subsequently developed lymphopenia was included.

Library creation used the immunoSEQ multiplex PCR assay. Alongside multiparametric flow cytometry, deep sequencing of rearranged TCR beta loci was used to profile the T cell repertoires. Imported from immuneACCESS, the table was reduced by TCRdb to in-frame sequences with V and J called. These copies leave out some clones; in studies compared against another copy, an unresolved V gene accounts for under half, and the cause of the remainder is not known. This sample lists tens of thousands of clones; 84% were detected once. The ten most abundant clones make up more than 14% of the sample. Sequences GTSNPN (CDR1) and SVGIG (CDR2) are obtained from the germline V gene (reference sequence). The CDR3 sequence holds 17 residues, the cysteine and phenylalanine included. The read is trimmed to its CDR3 DNA, 51 bases read in frame from base 1. V drops 1 base and J drops 0 bases, leaving 15 bases in between.

General study outcomes and caveats: The survival association was assessed only in patients who died, and the authors presented better survival with proton therapy as a possibility rather than a demonstrated result. Across the cohort, a larger post-nadir drop in TCR diversity was inversely correlated with overall survival time among patients who died. Once the lymphocyte count had reached its nadir, the repertoires of photon-treated patients showed oligoclonal expansion, particularly of CD8+ Temra cells, and this expansion drove the decline in diversity. Relative stability during treatment was observed in proton-treated patients, whereas loss of naive T cells and TCR diversity and gain of effector/memory populations were observed in photon-treated patients.

Turning to this clone: Its antigen target is currently unknown. It has no much larger one-base neighbor in the sample; base qualities were not kept.

This clonotype was sampled from a woman between 65 and 79 years old with pancreatic cancer. The input for sequencing was peripheral blood, taken from a patient treated with proton-based radiotherapy. This receptor chain uses TRBV30 and TRBJ1-4; the D region possibly corresponds to TRBD1 (5 bases align). The DNA sequence is as follows: TGTGCCTGGAGTGGTAGGGGCGGGGGGTCAACTAATGAAAAACTGTTTTTT. This gives the protein CAWSGRGGGSTNEKLFF.